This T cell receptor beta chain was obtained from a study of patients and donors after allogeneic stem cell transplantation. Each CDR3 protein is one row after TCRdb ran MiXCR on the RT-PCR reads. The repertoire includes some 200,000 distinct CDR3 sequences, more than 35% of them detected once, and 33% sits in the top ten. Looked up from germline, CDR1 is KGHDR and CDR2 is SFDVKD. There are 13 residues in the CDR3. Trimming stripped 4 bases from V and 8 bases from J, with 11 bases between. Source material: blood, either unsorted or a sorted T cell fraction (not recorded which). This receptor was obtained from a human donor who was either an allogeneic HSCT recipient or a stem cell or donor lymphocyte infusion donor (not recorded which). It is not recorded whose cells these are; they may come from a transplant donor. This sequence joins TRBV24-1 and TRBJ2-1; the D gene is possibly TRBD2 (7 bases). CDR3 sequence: CATSDGRTDEQFF. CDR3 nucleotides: TGTGCCACCAGTGACGGGAGGACAGATGAGCAGTTCTTC.